A selection of T cell receptor beta chains follows, all from one sample in a study of T cell responses to AZD1222 COVID-19 vaccine. Here immunoSEQ multiplex PCR was the method, and the copy in TCRdb shows in-frame clones only, minus some. The repertoire holds 150,000 or so clones, with roughly nine tenths as singletons. Material: peripheral blood, obtained 28 days after the second AZD1222 dose. Receptors were obtained from an adult who received the AZD1222 COVID-19 vaccine. Both conserved end residues are part of each CDR3. A D gene is named only where the DNA matches it firmly. Expanded clones get a size class; other rows say once, few or many, or leave the size out.

D: NA
J: TRBJ2-7
V: TRBV5-5
size: NA
CDR3: CASSRDTFYEQYF
DNA: TGTGCCAGCAGCAGGGACACTTTCTACGAGCAGTACTTC

D: NA
J: TRBJ2-1
V: TRBV6-2/TRBV6-3
size: NA
CDR3: CASSRPGLEQFF
DNA: TGTGCCAGCAGTAGACCGGGACTGGAGCAGTTCTTC

D: NA
J: TRBJ1-1
V: TRBV30
size: NA
CDR3: CAWSVRERGAFF
DNA: TGTGCCTGGAGTGTACGCGAACGAGGGGCTTTCTTT

D: NA
J: TRBJ2-1
V: TRBV18
size: NA
CDR3: CASSPPVGHESYNEQFF
DNA: TGTGCCAGCTCACCACCGGTAGGTCACGAGTCCTACAATGAGCAGTTCTTC

D: TRBD1
J: TRBJ1-2
V: TRBV6-5
size: NA
CDR3: CASSYGDRVLYTF
DNA: TGTGCCAGCAGTTACGGGGACAGGGTGCTCTACACCTTC

D: NA
J: TRBJ2-7
V: TRBV19
size: NA
CDR3: CASTASSYEQYF
DNA: TGTGCCTCGACAGCAAGCTCCTACGAGCAGTACTTC

D: TRBD2
J: TRBJ2-7
V: TRBV3-1/TRBV3-2
size: NA
CDR3: CASSQDTVWGLAGTYEQYF
DNA: TGTGCCAGCAGCCAAGATACTGTTTGGGGACTAGCGGGAACCTACGAGCAGTACTTC

D: TRBD2
J: TRBJ2-5
V: TRBV5-4
size: NA
CDR3: CASSPAGGASETQYF
DNA: TGTGCCAGCAGCCCCGCCGGGGGGGCCTCGGAGACCCAGTACTTC

D: NA
J: TRBJ2-2
V: TRBV28
size: NA
CDR3: CASSFPGTTGELFF
DNA: TGTGCCAGCAGTTTTCCGGGTACTACCGGGGAGCTGTTTTTT

D: TRBD2
J: TRBJ2-1
V: TRBV5-1
size: NA
CDR3: CASSLAGTSISYEQFF
DNA: TGCGCCAGCAGCTTGGCCGGGACTAGCATTTCCTATGAGCAGTTCTTC

D: TRBD1
J: TRBJ1-1
V: TRBV5-1
size: once
CDR3: CASSWGPYRGQKNTEAFF
DNA: TGCGCCAGCAGCTGGGGACCCTACAGGGGGCAGAAGAACACTGAAGCTTTCTTT

D: TRBD1
J: TRBJ1-2
V: TRBV5-1
size: once
CDR3: CASSRTGDGYTF
DNA: TGCGCCAGCAGCAGGACAGGGGATGGCTACACCTTC

D: NA
J: TRBJ1-1
V: TRBV5-4
size: NA
CDR3: CASSENGYSFRHTEAFF
DNA: TGTGCCAGCAGCGAGAACGGGTACAGTTTTAGACACACTGAAGCTTTCTTT

D: TRBD1
J: TRBJ2-5
V: TRBV25-1
size: NA
CDR3: CASSAGQGILETQYF
DNA: TGTGCCAGCAGTGCCGGACAGGGAATACTAGAGACCCAGTACTTC

D: NA
J: TRBJ1-1
V: TRBV5-4
size: NA
CDR3: CASSADRFFNGTEAFF
DNA: TGTGCCAGCAGTGCAGACAGGTTTTTCAACGGGACTGAAGCTTTCTTT

D: TRBD1
J: TRBJ1-4
V: TRBV15
size: many
CDR3: CATSRDWTGVAKLFF
DNA: TGTGCCACCAGCAGAGACTGGACAGGGGTTGCAAAACTGTTTTTT

D: NA
J: TRBJ1-6
V: TRBV19
size: NA
CDR3: CASSTQRGNSPLHF
DNA: TGTGCCAGTAGTACACAGAGGGGCAATTCACCCCTCCACTTT

D: NA
J: TRBJ2-2
V: TRBV7-3
size: NA
CDR3: CASSNIRTGRDTGELFF
DNA: TGTGCCAGCAGCAACATACGGACAGGGAGGGACACCGGGGAGCTGTTTTTT

D: NA
J: TRBJ1-1
V: TRBV12-3/TRBV12-4
size: once
CDR3: CASSFPGAEAFF
DNA: TGTGCCAGCAGTTTTCCGGGGGCTGAAGCTTTCTTT

D: NA
J: TRBJ1-3
V: TRBV30
size: NA
CDR3: CAWSVLDTIYF
DNA: TGTGCCTGGAGTGTACTTGACACCATATATTTT

D: TRBD1
J: TRBJ2-7
V: TRBV6-1
size: few
CDR3: CASSEVRGRGSYEQYF
DNA: TGTGCCAGCAGTGAAGTCCGAGGCAGGGGGTCCTACGAGCAGTACTTC

D: NA
J: TRBJ2-3
V: TRBV19
size: once
CDR3: CASSSGGRRLTGPQYF
DNA: TGTGCCAGTAGTAGCGGGGGCCGTCGATTGACGGGTCCGCAGTATTTT

D: TRBD1
J: TRBJ1-4
V: TRBV4-2
size: NA
CDR3: CASSHPQGFTNEKLFF
DNA: TGTGCCAGCAGCCACCCACAGGGGTTCACTAATGAAAAACTGTTTTTT

D: TRBD2
J: TRBJ2-2
V: TRBV24-1
size: NA
CDR3: CATSESGTRHTGELFF
DNA: TGTGCCACCAGTGAAAGTGGGACTAGACACACCGGGGAGCTGTTTTTT

D: NA
J: TRBJ2-3
V: TRBV7-8
size: NA
CDR3: CASSFSEGLTRDTQYF
DNA: TGTGCCAGCAGCTTTTCGGAGGGACTTACCAGAGATACGCAGTATTTT

D: NA
J: TRBJ2-7
V: TRBV6-2/TRBV6-3
size: NA
CDR3: CASSYSSYGSHNTYEQYF
DNA: TGTGCCAGCAGTTACTCGTCCTATGGGAGTCACAATACCTACGAGCAGTACTTC

D: NA
J: TRBJ2-3
V: TRBV24-1
size: NA
CDR3: CATSDPRRGPTDTQYF
DNA: TGTGCCACCAGTGATCCCCGACGTGGGCCCACAGATACGCAGTATTTT

D: NA
J: TRBJ1-1
V: TRBV5-6
size: NA
CDR3: CASSLFTGNTEAFF
DNA: TGTGCCAGCAGCTTGTTCACTGGGAACACTGAAGCTTTCTTT

D: NA
J: TRBJ1-4
V: TRBV7-9
size: NA
CDR3: CASRTTAGPSNEKLFF
DNA: TGTGCCAGCAGGACGACGGCCGGGCCCTCTAATGAAAAACTGTTTTTT

D: NA
J: TRBJ1-1
V: TRBV6-2/TRBV6-3
size: NA
CDR3: CASSYSRGTGTEAFF
DNA: TGTGCCAGCAGTTACTCGAGGGGTACTGGCACTGAAGCTTTCTTT

D: NA
J: TRBJ2-1
V: TRBV6-5
size: NA
CDR3: CASSYGRNNEQFF
DNA: TGTGCCAGCAGTTACGGGAGGAACAATGAGCAGTTCTTC

D: NA
J: TRBJ2-7
V: TRBV21-1
size: NA
CDR3: CASSSRGPNEQYF
DNA: TGTGCCAGCAGCAGCAGGGGGCCCAACGAGCAGTACTTC

D: TRBD2
J: TRBJ2-1
V: TRBV6-4
size: NA
CDR3: CASSDSVAAGVPYNEQFF
DNA: TGTGCCAGCAGTGACTCAGTAGCAGCGGGAGTACCCTACAATGAGCAGTTCTTC

D: NA
J: TRBJ2-1
V: TRBV12-3/TRBV12-4
size: NA
CDR3: CASSETSYNEQFF
DNA: TGTGCCTCCTCCGAGACATCCTACAATGAGCAGTTCTTC

D: NA
J: TRBJ2-1
V: TRBV24-1
size: NA
CDR3: CATSDPGGDYNEQFF
DNA: TGTGCCACCAGTGACCCCGGAGGCGACTACAATGAGCAGTTCTTC

D: NA
J: TRBJ2-5
V: TRBV6-2/TRBV6-3
size: NA
CDR3: CASSPREMQTQYF
DNA: TGTGCCAGCAGCCCCAGGGAGATGCAGACCCAGTACTTC

D: NA
J: TRBJ1-2
V: TRBV7-9
size: many
CDR3: CASSGWTTNYGYTF
DNA: TGTGCCAGCAGCGGCTGGACCACTAACTATGGCTACACCTTC

D: NA
J: TRBJ1-5
V: TRBV6-2/TRBV6-3
size: NA
CDR3: CASSSDWAQHF
DNA: TGTGCCAGCAGTTCCGACTGGGCCCAGCATTTT

D: TRBD1
J: TRBJ2-1
V: TRBV19
size: NA
CDR3: CASSKTGPSYNEQFF
DNA: TGTGCCAGTAGTAAGACAGGGCCCTCCTACAATGAGCAGTTCTTC

D: TRBD1
J: TRBJ1-1
V: TRBV5-8
size: NA
CDR3: CASSTGTGVTEAFF
DNA: TGTGCCAGCAGCACCGGGACAGGGGTCACTGAAGCTTTCTTT

D: NA
J: TRBJ2-1
V: TRBV7-2
size: NA
CDR3: CASSFGLGDEQFF
DNA: TGTGCCAGCAGCTTCGGGCTAGGCGATGAGCAGTTCTTC

D: NA
J: TRBJ2-1
V: TRBV19
size: once
CDR3: CASSIVSEQFF
DNA: TGTGCCAGTAGTATTGTTAGTGAGCAGTTCTTC

D: NA
J: TRBJ2-1
V: TRBV9
size: NA
CDR3: CASSVEGQRYYNEQFF
DNA: TGTGCCAGCAGCGTAGAGGGGCAGCGGTATTACAATGAGCAGTTCTTC

D: NA
J: TRBJ2-7
V: TRBV7-9
size: NA
CDR3: CASRPGGVNYEQYF
DNA: TGTGCCAGCAGACCAGGAGGGGTAAACTACGAGCAGTACTTC

D: NA
J: TRBJ2-6
V: TRBV7-7
size: NA
CDR3: CASSLGGLRSGANVLTF
DNA: TGTGCTAGCAGCTTAGGGGGACTTCGCTCTGGGGCCAACGTCCTGACTTTC

D: NA
J: TRBJ1-2
V: TRBV3-1/TRBV3-2
size: NA
CDR3: CASSLRVDYGYTF
DNA: TGTGCCAGCAGCCTCAGGGTTGACTATGGCTACACCTTC

D: NA
J: TRBJ2-3
V: TRBV5-6
size: NA
CDR3: CASSLMRTPRRTDTQYF
DNA: TGTGCCAGCAGCCTGATGAGGACACCTCGGAGAACAGATACGCAGTATTTT

D: NA
J: TRBJ2-7
V: TRBV12-3/TRBV12-4
size: NA
CDR3: CASSLAQAYEQYF
DNA: TGTGCCAGCAGTTTAGCCCAGGCGTACGAGCAGTACTTC

D: TRBD1
J: TRBJ2-4
V: TRBV3-1/TRBV3-2
size: NA
CDR3: CASSQADRAKTAKNIQYF
DNA: TGTGCCAGCAGCCAGGCTGACAGGGCTAAAACAGCCAAAAACATTCAGTACTTC

D: TRBD1
J: TRBJ2-1
V: TRBV7-3
size: NA
CDR3: CASSLTGDNEQFF
DNA: TGTGCCAGCAGCTTGACAGGGGACAATGAGCAGTTCTTC

D: NA
J: TRBJ1-4
V: TRBV11-1
size: NA
CDR3: CASSLAGSDEKLFF
DNA: TGTGCCAGCAGCTTAGCAGGTTCTGATGAAAAACTGTTTTTT

D: TRBD2
J: TRBJ2-5
V: TRBV7-2
size: NA
CDR3: CASSLGLAGGNGETQYF
DNA: TGTGCCAGCAGCTTAGGACTAGCGGGGGGCAATGGGGAGACCCAGTACTTC